The 25 T cell receptor beta chains reported below all come from one sample, sequenced in a study of sequential checkpoint blockade in melanoma. The treatment is: randomized to nivolumab then ipilimumab (arm A) or the reverse (arm B). The protocol was immunoSEQ multiplex PCR, while the TCRdb copy is restricted to in-frame clones and leaves out a portion. Among about 6,100 clones listed, 15% to 20% were seen once. Specimen: tumor tissue (inferred from file names), collected from a patient given nivolumab and ipilimumab in sequence. The receptors were sampled from a human donor with melanoma.

This clone has more than one count but fewer than ten. This chain connects TRBV11-3 to TRBJ1-2; 7 bases map to TRBD1. This CDR3 region has 14 residues. The V gene end was trimmed by 5 bases and the J gene end by 5 bases; junction bases not matched to a gene: 8. Germline V CDR1 and CDR2: SGHNT, YENEEA. CDR3: CASSPDRVWYGYTF. DNA for the CDR3: TGTGCCAGCAGCCCTGACAGGGTTTGGTATGGCTACACCTTC.

In its sample, this clone was seen many times. The V gene is TRBV11-3, the J gene TRBJ1-5; D call uncertain. V dropped 2 bases and J dropped 0 bases, with 8 bases sitting between them. The CDR3 has 15 residues. Germline V lookup: CDR1 SGHNT, CDR2 YENEEA. CDR3 amino acids: CASSLSENSNQPQHF. The CDR3 DNA reads TGTGCCAGCAGCTTATCGGAGAATAGCAATCAGCCCCAGCATTTT.

This clone was seen more than once but under ten times. The CDR3 spells CASSLTLSDGELFF. The CDR3 DNA sequence: TGCGCCAGCAGCTTGACGCTTAGCGACGGGGAGCTGTTTTTT. V usage is TRBV5-1 and J usage is TRBJ2-2; weak D call: TRBD2 (5 bases). With 1 base removed from V and 7 bases from J, the gap between germline ends came to 11 bases. This CDR3 spans 14 amino acids. Germline values: CDR1 SGHRS, CDR2 YFSETQ.

The genes are TRBV12-5 and TRBJ2-7; weak D call: TRBD1 (6 bases). Germline lookup yields CDR1 LGHNT and CDR2 FRNRAP. CDR3 length: 14 amino acids. The CDR3: CASSDGQGNYEQYF. The CDR3 nucleotides read TGTGCCAGCTCTGACGGGCAGGGGAACTACGAGCAGTACTTC. Drawing the rest from reference TRBV12-5 and TRBJ2-7, the complete variable domain is DARVTQTPRHKVTEMGQEVTMRCQPILGHNTVFWYRQTMMQGLELLAYFRNRAPLDDSGMPKDRFSAEMPDATLATLKIQPSEPRDSAVYFCASSDGQGNYEQYFGPGTRLTVT.

V is TRBV5-1 and J is TRBJ2-7; 7 bases match TRBD2. The germline V gene has CDR1 SGHRS and CDR2 YFSETQ. This CDR3 contains 14 residues. V lost 4 bases, J lost 4 bases, and 8 bases stayed unmatched. The CDR3 is CASSQGLLPYEQYF. The CDR3 nucleotides are TGCGCCAGCAGCCAGGGACTACTTCCGTACGAGCAGTACTTC.

This clone was counted between two and nine times. The rearrangement joins TRBV11-3 to TRBJ2-3; 9 bases match TRBD2. The junction had 7 bases not matched to a gene; V was cut back by 3 bases and J by 3 bases. The germline CDR1 and CDR2 sequences are SGHNT and YENEEA. This CDR3 comprises 16 residues. CDR3 loop: CASSLRGGGDTDTQYF. The CDR3 bases are TGTGCCAGCAGCTTGAGAGGCGGGGGGGATACAGATACGCAGTATTTT.

This chain links TRBV11-3 with TRBJ1-3, with D possibly matching TRBD1 (5 bases). Per the germline V gene, CDR1 is SGHNT and CDR2 is YENEEA. V gave up 2 bases and J gave up 2 bases, with 7 bases separating them. This CDR3 comprises 14 residues. The CDR3 bases are TGTGCCAGCAGCTTATGGGGCGCTGGAAACACCATATATTTT. This gives the protein CASSLWGAGNTIYF.

This clone has more than one count but fewer than ten. The rearrangement uses TRBV15 and TRBJ2-7; D may be TRBD1 (6 bases). Trimming stripped 1 base from V and 5 bases from J, with 18 bases between. The CDR3 spans 16 residues. Germline V gives CDR1 LNHNV, CDR2 YYDKDF (reference sequence). The CDR3 sequence is CATSRAQLRGTHEQYF. CDR3 bases: TGTGCCACCAGCAGAGCGCAACTGAGGGGGACCCACGAGCAGTACTTC. The whole variable domain, filled in from reference TRBV15 and TRBJ2-7, reads DAMVIQNPRYQVTQFGKPVTLSCSQTLNHNVMYWYQQKSSQAPKLLFHYYDKDFNNEADTPDNFQSRRPNTSFCFLDIRSPGLGDTAMYLCATSRAQLRGTHEQYFGPGTRLTVT.

At least ten counts were recorded for this clone. This chain connects TRBV11-3 to TRBJ2-3; 9 bases fit TRBD2. Germline-derived CDR1 and CDR2 are SGHNT and YENEEA. J was trimmed by 3 bases and V by 4 bases; bases with no gene match: 5. The CDR3 contains 15 residues. CDR3 residues: CASSSGLASTDTQYF. The CDR3, as DNA: TGTGCCAGCAGCTCCGGACTAGCGAGTACAGATACGCAGTATTTT.

Only a few counts were recorded for this clone. The CDR3 region is CASSLEAAETQYF. The CDR3 DNA reads TGCGCCAGCAGCTTGGAGGCAGCAGAGACCCAGTACTTC. The V and J genes are TRBV23-1 and TRBJ2-5; maybe TRBD2 (5 bases). TRBV23-1 is identified as an open reading frame with a role that is uncertain. V lost 6 bases to trimming and J lost 4 bases, with 12 bases between them. There are 13 residues in the CDR3.

This clone was detected a few times. The chain couples TRBV5-1 to TRBJ1-2; 8 positions match TRBD1. The CDR3 spans 15 residues. Losses at the gene ends were 5 bases for V and 4 bases for J; bases not matched to a gene: 10. The germline gives CDR1 SGHRS, CDR2 YFSETQ. DNA for the CDR3: TGCGCCAGCAGACCCGGACAGGGATTTGGCTATGGCTACACCTTC. Protein: CASRPGQGFGYGYTF.

This clone was detected ten times or more. The chain has TRBV11-3 and TRBJ1-6; 7 nucleotides match TRBD1. Germline CDR1 reads SGHNT; CDR2 reads YENEEA. V shed 3 bases and J 7 bases; nucleotides not matched to a gene: 9. The CDR3 totals 16 residues. CDR3 in amino acids: CASSLKTGNGNSPLHF. As DNA, the CDR3 is TGTGCCAGCAGCTTGAAGACAGGGAACGGGAATTCACCCCTCCACTTT. Together with reference TRBV11-3 and TRBJ1-6, the CDR3 gives the full variable domain: EAGVVQSPRYKIIEKKQPVAFWCNPISGHNTLYWYLQNLGQGPELLIRYENEEAVDDSQLPKDRFSAERLKGVDSTLKIQPAELGDSAVYLCASSLKTGNGNSPLHFGNGTRLTVT.

The chain recombines TRBV6-8 with TRBJ1-4, with D unclear. V shed 6 bases and J shed 8 bases, with 19 bases lying between them. The CDR3 covers 15 residues. Germline-derived CDR1 and CDR2 are MNHGY and SAAAGT. CDR3 coding DNA: TGTGCCAGCAGCCGCCGCCTCCTGACGGAAGAAAAACTGTTTTTT. Its protein product is CASSRRLLTEEKLFF.

There are a few counts of this clone. The J gene is TRBJ1-4, the V gene TRBV11-3; D might be TRBD1 (6 bases). CDR3 length: 16 residues. The germline CDR1 and CDR2 sequences are SGHNT and YENEEA. Trimming left V 1 base short and J 8 bases short, with 17 bases between. Here the CDR3 reads CASSLVQGLRGEKLFF. In DNA, the CDR3 is TGTGCCAGCAGCTTAGTACAGGGATTGAGGGGGGAAAAACTGTTTTTT.

This rearrangement joins TRBV15 to TRBJ1-1; D possibly corresponds to TRBD1 (6 bases). The CDR3 runs to 16 residues. V lost 1 base and J 5 bases, leaving 17 bases between the germline ends. Germline V CDR1 and CDR2: LNHNV, YYDKDF (reference sequence). The CDR3: CATSRGGGKGETEAFF. CDR3 DNA: TGTGCCACCAGCAGAGGCGGCGGTAAGGGGGAGACTGAAGCTTTCTTT.

This clone showed up just a few times. The chain combines TRBV6-8 with TRBJ2-3, with a weak D call TRBD2 (5 bases). The CDR3 contains 15 residues. Per the germline V gene, CDR1 is MNHGY and CDR2 is SAAAGT. V shed 4 bases and J shed 5 bases, with 16 bases lying between them. For the CDR3, the DNA is TGTGCCAGCAGTTCGGGGAGCGGTCGGGGAGATACGCAGTATTTT. Protein sequence: CASSSGSGRGDTQYF.

This clone was seen repeatedly, ten times or more. This chain uses TRBV6-8 with TRBJ1-5, with D maybe TRBD1 (6 bases). CDR1 and CDR2 (germline): MNHGY, SAAAGT. The CDR3 sequence is 13 residues long. Trimming took 6 bases from V and 6 from J, leaving 12 bases between them. CDR3 sequence: CASRQGIIQPQHF. The CDR3 nucleotides are TGTGCCAGCAGGCAGGGGATAATTCAGCCCCAGCATTTT.

A few counts support this clone. The chain recombines TRBV11-3 with TRBJ2-7; TRBD2 aligns across 10 bases. CDR3 size: 16 residues. The junction had 10 bases not matched to a gene; V was cut back by 5 bases and J by 3 bases. Germline loops: CDR1 SGHNT, CDR2 YENEEA. The CDR3 protein is CASSPIGIAGGYEQYF. CDR3 coding DNA: TGTGCCAGCAGCCCCATAGGAATAGCGGGGGGCTACGAGCAGTACTTC.

This clone was found a few times. This rearrangement joins TRBV11-3 to TRBJ2-1; D is possibly TRBD1 (5 bases). V was clipped by 4 bases and J by 11 bases, with 18 bases between them. Germline-derived CDR1 and CDR2 are SGHNT and YENEEA. The CDR3 loop spans 14 amino acids. CDR3 nucleotide sequence: TGTGCCAGCAGCTGGACGTCCGACAGTTTAAAGCAGTTCTTC. Translation: CASSWTSDSLKQFF.

There are a few counts of this clone. This rearrangement joins TRBV27 to TRBJ1-1; 7 bases fit TRBD1. Looked up from germline, CDR1 is MNHEY and CDR2 is SMNVEV (reference sequence). After removal of 5 bases from V and 4 bases from J, the junction contained 7 bases not matched to a gene. This CDR3 contains 14 residues. CDR3 sequence: CASSPKQGSTEAFF. CDR3 coding DNA: TGTGCCAGCAGTCCCAAACAGGGGAGCACTGAAGCTTTCTTT.

This clone appeared many times. This chain links TRBV6-8 with TRBJ2-1; 10 nucleotides align to TRBD2. Germline loops: CDR1 MNHGY, CDR2 SAAAGT. The CDR3 has 15 residues. J gave up 4 bases and V 8 bases, and 8 bases lay outside the gene matches. DNA for the CDR3: TGTGCCAGCCACAGAGCGGGGGGGTTATACAATGAGCAGTTCTTC. Amino acids: CASHRAGGLYNEQFF.

This clone was recorded at least ten times. The J gene is TRBJ2-5, the V gene TRBV11-3, with D unclear. The CDR3 is 14 residues long. Germline V gene data show CDR1 as SGHNT and CDR2 as YENEEA. V lost 1 base and J 5 bases, leaving 11 bases between the germline ends. The CDR3 spells CASSLGALEETQYF. Written as DNA, the CDR3 is TGTGCCAGCAGCTTAGGTGCCCTCGAGGAGACCCAGTACTTC. Drawing the rest from reference TRBV11-3 and TRBJ2-5, the complete variable domain is EAGVVQSPRYKIIEKKQPVAFWCNPISGHNTLYWYLQNLGQGPELLIRYENEEAVDDSQLPKDRFSAERLKGVDSTLKIQPAELGDSAVYLCASSLGALEETQYFGPGTRLLVL.

The genes are TRBV6-8 and TRBJ2-5; D is tentatively TRBD1 or TRBD2 (6 bases each). The ends were cut back, 10 bases at V and 5 bases at J, with 17 bases in the middle. The CDR3 runs 13 residues. CDR1 is MNHGY, CDR2 SAAAGT, per germline. The CDR3 sequence: CATQGRDWETQYF. Here the CDR3 DNA reads TGTGCCACCCAGGGGCGGGATTGGGAGACCCAGTACTTC.

This chain links TRBV18 with TRBJ2-7, with a possible D match to TRBD2 (6 bases). The V and J ends lost 5 bases and 5 bases respectively, with 10 bases between them. The CDR3 runs to 12 residues. Germline CDR1 reads KGHSH; CDR2 reads LQKENI. In DNA form, the CDR3 reads TGTGCCAGCTCAGAAGGCGGGGACGAGCAGTACTTC. Translation gives CASSEGGDEQYF.

This clone has more than one count but fewer than ten. The chain has TRBV19 and TRBJ1-2; TRBD1 is a possible D gene (6 bases). V gave up 4 bases and J gave up 8 bases, with 20 bases separating them. CDR3 length equals 15 residues. Germline V CDR1 and CDR2: LNHDA, SQIVND (reference sequence). The CDR3 bases are TGTGCCAGTAGTAACCGGGACATAATATCCCGGGGCTACACCTTC. This sequence encodes CASSNRDIISRGYTF.